A single sample is the source of the 30 T cell receptor beta chains below, sequenced in a study of radiotherapy plus CTLA-4 blockade in lung cancer. Some clones are missing from TCRdb's copy, which holds only in-frame ones; the method was immunoSEQ multiplex PCR. Among about 110,000 clones listed, roughly four fifths were seen once. The sample was peripheral blood, taken from a patient treated with radiotherapy plus ipilimumab. These receptors were obtained from a human donor with non-small cell lung cancer that progressed on radiotherapy plus ipilimumab. Some clones in this sample may be carry-over from other donors' samples.

The genes are TRBV19 and TRBJ2-1, with 7 bases lining up with TRBD2. With 7 bases clipped from V and 10 bases from J, the junction kept 28 bases outside the gene matches. CDR1 LNHDA and CDR2 SQIVND come from the germline V gene (reference sequence). CDR3 length: 19 amino acids. This CDR3 reads CASTPGLRKSLDAFQEQFF. CDR3 DNA sequence: TGTGCCAGTACCCCGGGACTACGAAAGTCCCTGGACGCCTTCCAAGAGCAGTTCTTC.

This clone was counted only a few times. J is TRBJ2-7 and V is TRBV4-1; D is perhaps TRBD1 or TRBD2 (5 bases each). Per the germline V gene, CDR1 is MGHRA and CDR2 is YSYEKL. V lost 0 bases to trimming and J lost 9 bases, with 15 bases between them. The CDR3 is made up of 14 amino acids. The CDR3 loop is CASSQEGRLRGQYF. The CDR3 nucleotides read TGCGCCAGCAGCCAAGAGGGTCGCTTGAGGGGGCAGTACTTC.

The rearrangement uses TRBV13 and TRBJ2-3, with D maybe TRBD1 (5 bases). Germline V CDR1 and CDR2: PRHDT, FYEKMQ (reference sequence). The CDR3 covers 18 residues. Trimming stripped 1 base from V and 6 bases from J, with 23 bases between. DNA of the CDR3: TGTGCCAGCAGCTTAGAATACCGGTTAGACAGCCCATGGGATACGCAGTATTTT. As protein: CASSLEYRLDSPWDTQYF.

The gene calls are TRBV5-6 and TRBJ1-5; D perhaps matches TRBD1 (5 bases). V lost 3 bases to trimming and J lost 9 bases, with 10 bases between them. The CDR3 has 12 amino acids. Germline CDR1 reads SGHDT; CDR2 reads YYEEEE. CDR3 amino acids: CASSSSGGPQHF. CDR3 nucleotide sequence: TGTGCCAGCAGCTCGTCCGGGGGGCCCCAGCATTTT.

The chain carries TRBV5-1 and TRBJ2-7; the match to TRBD1 covers 9 bases. The CDR3 is 16 residues long. V dropped 4 bases and J dropped 0; count of bases not matched to a gene: 8. Germline V gene lookup returns CDR1 SGHRS and CDR2 YFSETQ. The CDR3 nucleotides are TGCGCCAGCAGCCCCAGAGGGACAGGGAGCTCCTACGAGCAGTACTTC. Its translation is CASSPRGTGSSYEQYF.

The chain is built from TRBV2 and TRBJ2-7; D perhaps matches TRBD1 (5 bases). Germline V gene sequence: CDR1 SNHLY, CDR2 FYNNEI. V was clipped by 4 bases and J by 7 bases, with 17 bases between them. There are 14 residues in the CDR3. The chain's CDR3 is CASSAGIPSPEQYF. DNA for the CDR3: TGTGCCAGCAGTGCAGGGATCCCCTCTCCGGAGCAGTACTTC.

The chain has TRBV27 and TRBJ2-7, with TRBD1 identical over 9 bases. The germline V gene encodes CDR1 MNHEY and CDR2 SMNVEV (reference sequence). V lost 3 bases to trimming and J lost 8 bases; unmatched junction nucleotides: 11. The CDR3 has 15 amino acids. The DNA for the CDR3 is TGTGCCAGCAGTTTGCCGACAGGGGGAGGGTTGAAGCAGTACTTC. Residues: CASSLPTGGGLKQYF.

This clone was detected a few times. This sequence joins TRBV11-2 and TRBJ1-1; maybe TRBD1 (5 bases). The CDR3 contains 13 residues. Germline V lookup: CDR1 SGHAT, CDR2 FQNNGV. The V end was cut by 0 bases, the J end by 8 bases, with 10 bases between. CDR3 coding DNA: TGTGCCAGCAGCTTAGAGGGGGGTTTAGAAGCTTTCTTT. This encodes CASSLEGGLEAFF.

This clone was seen a handful of times. The rearrangement links TRBV7-2 to TRBJ2-7, with a tentative D call TRBD1 (5 bases). CDR1 and CDR2 from the germline V gene are SGHTA and FQGNSA. CDR3 size: 16 residues. Trimming shortened V by 1 base and J by 2 bases, and 15 bases separated the two germline ends. CDR3: CASSLVAGLFTYEQYF. CDR3 in DNA: TGTGCCAGCAGCTTAGTAGCAGGGCTCTTTACCTACGAGCAGTACTTC.

The chain joins TRBV6-5 to TRBJ2-5, with D possibly being TRBD1 (6 bases). The DNA end is a closer match to TRBJ2-7, so the J assignment may be wrong. The V gene's germline CDR1 is MNHEY and CDR2 SVGAGI. The CDR3 spans 13 residues. The CDR3 sequence is CASSGLGALEQYF. The CDR3 DNA reads as TGTGCCAGCAGTGGCCTGGGGGCTCTCGAGCAGTACTTC.

The rearrangement joins TRBV15 to TRBJ2-3, with D possibly being TRBD1 (6 bases). Germline assignment: CDR1 LNHNV and CDR2 YYDKDF (reference sequence). The CDR3 is 17 residues long. V was pared by 4 bases and J by 3 bases, with 20 bases between. The CDR3 loop reads CATSKLTGSPGTDTQYF. Written as DNA, the CDR3 is TGTGCCACCAGCAAACTGACAGGCTCCCCTGGGACAGATACGCAGTATTTT.

This clone has just one count. The J gene is TRBJ2-5, the V gene TRBV19; 10 bases line up with TRBD2. Germline-derived CDR1 and CDR2 are LNHDA and SQIVND (reference sequence). CDR3 size: 15 residues. Trimming took 5 bases from V and 5 from J; bases not matched to a gene: 8. Here the CDR3 reads CASSPQRGGRETQYF. Here the CDR3 DNA reads TGTGCCAGTAGTCCACAGCGGGGGGGCCGGGAGACCCAGTACTTC.

Only a few counts were recorded for this clone. CDR3 loop: CAIKPVSGANVLTF. The CDR3, as DNA: TGTGCCATTAAGCCGGTGTCGGGGGCCAACGTCCTGACTTTC. The chain combines TRBV6-1 with TRBJ2-6; unclear D gene. Germline V CDR1 and CDR2: MNHNS, SASEGT. Trimming shortened V by 10 bases and J by 4 bases, and 14 bases separated the two germline ends. The CDR3 contains 14 residues.

The V gene is TRBV2, the J gene TRBJ2-7; D might be TRBD1 (5 bases). This CDR3 comprises 12 residues. Trimming cost V 6 bases and J 4 bases, with 10 bases left between them. CDR1 is SNHLY, CDR2 FYNNEI, per germline. In nucleotides, the CDR3 is TGTGCCAGCAGGACGACAGCTTACGAGCAGTACTTC. Its protein product is CASRTTAYEQYF.

The V call is TRBV11-2, the J call TRBJ1-1; TRBD1 matches 7 bases. The germline V gene encodes CDR1 SGHAT and CDR2 FQNNGV. CDR3 size: 15 residues. Unmatched junction bases numbered 8, after V lost 1 base and J lost 6 bases. CDR3 in amino acids: CASSLGYTGAPEAFF. The CDR3 DNA reads as TGTGCCAGCAGCTTAGGGTACACAGGGGCTCCTGAAGCTTTCTTT.

V and J are TRBV6-5 and TRBJ1-2; perhaps TRBD1 as D (5 bases). This CDR3 spans 15 amino acids. Looked up from germline, CDR1 is MNHEY and CDR2 is SVGAGI. Trimming cost V 0 bases and J 2 bases, with 10 bases left between them. As DNA, the CDR3 is TGTGCCAGCAGTTACTCTGAGGGGCCCAACTATGGCTACACCTTC. Its translation: CASSYSEGPNYGYTF.

The J gene is TRBJ1-2, the V gene TRBV7-2; no clear D. CDR1 SGHTA and CDR2 FQGNSA come from the germline V gene. With 0 bases removed from V and 1 base from J, the gap between germline ends came to 9 bases. The CDR3 is made up of 15 amino acids. The CDR3 loop is CASSLAPDVNYGYTF. The CDR3 region has the DNA TGTGCCAGCAGCTTAGCTCCGGACGTTAACTATGGCTACACCTTC.

This sequence joins TRBV11-2 and TRBJ1-2; a weak D match, TRBD1 (5 bases). The CDR3 has 15 amino acids. Germline CDR1 and CDR2: SGHAT and FQNNGV. Trimming shortened V by 5 bases and J by 8 bases, and 21 bases separated the two germline ends. The CDR3 coding sequence is TGTGCCAGCAGCCTCGGGGGACGGACAACGCGGGGCTACACCTTC. It codes for CASSLGGRTTRGYTF.

This chain joins TRBV9 and TRBJ2-7; D not certain. The CDR3 covers 15 residues. The V end lost 0 bases, the J end lost 5 bases, and 15 bases lay between the germline ends. CDR1 and CDR2 (germline): SGDLS, YYNGEE. The CDR3 DNA reads TGTGCCAGCAGCGTAGGGACGGATGAAGGAGACGAGCAGTACTTC. Translating it yields CASSVGTDEGDEQYF.

Comment on this clone: This CDR3 is also generated by other DNA sequences in the sample. This chain links TRBV19 with TRBJ2-3, with no clear D. Germline values: CDR1 LNHDA, CDR2 SQIVND (reference sequence). V was clipped by 3 bases and J by 1 base, with 5 bases between them. This CDR3 spans 13 amino acids. For the CDR3, the DNA is TGTGCCAGTAGTATCCGCGGCACAGATACGCAGTATTTT. It encodes CASSIRGTDTQYF. The complete variable domain, with remaining parts taken from reference TRBV19 and TRBJ2-3, reads DGGITQSPKYLFRKEGQNVTLSCEQNLNHDAMYWYRQDPGQGLRLIYYSQIVNDFQKGDIAEGYSVSREKKESFPLTVTSAQKNPTAFYLCASSIRGTDTQYFGPGTRLTVL.

CDR3 DNA sequence: TGTGCCAGCAGCGTAGGTGGGGACAGGGAAAAACTGTTTTTT. It codes for CASSVGGDREKLFF. The gene calls are TRBV9 and TRBJ1-4; TRBD1 agrees at 8 bases. The CDR3 covers 14 residues. The V gene end was trimmed by 0 bases and the J gene end by 8 bases; junction bases not matched to a gene: 3. Germline V lookup: CDR1 SGDLS, CDR2 YYNGEE.

The gene calls are TRBV6-1 and TRBJ1-2, with D tentatively TRBD1 (6 bases). Per germline, CDR1 MNHNS and CDR2 SASEGT. There are 12 residues in the CDR3. Trimming took 6 bases from V and 6 from J, leaving 11 bases between them. The CDR3 loop reads CASSPNRDGYTF. For the CDR3, the DNA is TGTGCCAGCAGCCCGAACAGGGATGGCTACACCTTC.

This chain links TRBV29-1 with TRBJ2-7; 8 bases agree with TRBD1. The germline CDR1 and CDR2 sequences are SQVTM and ANQGSEA. There are 16 residues in the CDR3. V dropped 6 bases and J dropped 3; count of bases not matched to a gene: 16. The CDR3 DNA follows: TGCAGCGTCGCCCGCCCCGGACAGGGAACGAACTACGAGCAGTACTTC. It encodes CSVARPGQGTNYEQYF.

The chain combines TRBV25-1 with TRBJ1-1; tentatively, D is TRBD1 (5 bases). V lost 4 bases, J lost 1 base, and 16 bases lay in between. The V gene's germline CDR1 is MGHDK and CDR2 SYGVNS. CDR3 length: 16 amino acids. The CDR3 DNA follows: TGTGCCAGCAGTGGCGGGGGGAGAGGGGAGAACACTGAAGCTTTCTTT. Its protein product is CASSGGGRGENTEAFF.

This rearrangement joins TRBV30 to TRBJ1-2, with D possibly matching TRBD1 (6 bases). The CDR3 covers 13 residues. Trimming left V 4 bases short and J 0 bases short, with 9 bases between. Per the germline V gene, CDR1 is GTSNPN and CDR2 is SVGIG (reference sequence). The CDR3 DNA is TGTGCCTGGAAGGGGGGGCCTAACTATGGCTACACCTTC. Encoded protein: CAWKGGPNYGYTF.

The chain employs TRBV4-2 and TRBJ1-6; D is undetermined. The CDR3 loop spans 13 amino acids. Trimming left V 4 bases short and J 8 bases short, with 9 bases between. Germline CDR1 is LGHNA and CDR2 is YNFKEQ. CDR3 amino acids: CASSLGDYSPLHF. In nucleotides, the CDR3 is TGTGCCAGCAGCCTTGGGGATTATTCACCCCTCCACTTT.

This clone has ten or more counts. CDR3 protein: CASSPTWDRGRTDGYTF. The CDR3 coding sequence is TGCGCCAGCAGCCCAACATGGGACAGGGGGCGGACGGATGGCTACACCTTC. The genes are TRBV4-1 and TRBJ1-2; 12 positions match TRBD1. Trimming at V came to 4 bases and at J to 6 bases, leaving 12 bases not matched to a gene. The CDR3 length is 17 residues. The germline V gene encodes CDR1 MGHRA and CDR2 YSYEKL.

J is TRBJ1-5 and V is TRBV5-6; the D gene is possibly TRBD1 (6 bases). This CDR3 is built from 16 residues. Looked up from germline, CDR1 is SGHDT and CDR2 is YYEEEE. V was pared by 3 bases and J by 5 bases, with 18 bases between. This chain's CDR3 is CASSSRDQGLYQPQHF. The CDR3 DNA reads as TGTGCCAGCAGCTCTCGGGATCAGGGGTTGTATCAGCCCCAGCATTTT.

The table lists this clone with a few counts. This sequence joins TRBV10-2 and TRBJ2-2; 9 positions agree with TRBD2. The CDR3 extends over 17 amino acids. Germline CDR1 is WSHSY and CDR2 is SAAADI. V shed 1 base, J shed 1 base, and the junction held 4 bases outside the gene matches. The CDR3 DNA sequence: TGCGCCAGCAGTGAGTGGGGACTAGCATTGAACACCGGGGAGCTGTTTTTT. It codes for CASSEWGLALNTGELFF.

The rearrangement joins TRBV2 to TRBJ2-3, with D hard to call. CDR1 and CDR2 (germline): SNHLY, FYNNEI. The CDR3 loop spans 14 amino acids. The V end lost 9 bases, the J end lost 2 bases, and 15 bases lay between the germline ends. The CDR3 sequence: CASIPGPYTDTQYF. Here the CDR3 DNA reads TGTGCCAGTATCCCGGGTCCTTACACAGATACGCAGTATTTT.